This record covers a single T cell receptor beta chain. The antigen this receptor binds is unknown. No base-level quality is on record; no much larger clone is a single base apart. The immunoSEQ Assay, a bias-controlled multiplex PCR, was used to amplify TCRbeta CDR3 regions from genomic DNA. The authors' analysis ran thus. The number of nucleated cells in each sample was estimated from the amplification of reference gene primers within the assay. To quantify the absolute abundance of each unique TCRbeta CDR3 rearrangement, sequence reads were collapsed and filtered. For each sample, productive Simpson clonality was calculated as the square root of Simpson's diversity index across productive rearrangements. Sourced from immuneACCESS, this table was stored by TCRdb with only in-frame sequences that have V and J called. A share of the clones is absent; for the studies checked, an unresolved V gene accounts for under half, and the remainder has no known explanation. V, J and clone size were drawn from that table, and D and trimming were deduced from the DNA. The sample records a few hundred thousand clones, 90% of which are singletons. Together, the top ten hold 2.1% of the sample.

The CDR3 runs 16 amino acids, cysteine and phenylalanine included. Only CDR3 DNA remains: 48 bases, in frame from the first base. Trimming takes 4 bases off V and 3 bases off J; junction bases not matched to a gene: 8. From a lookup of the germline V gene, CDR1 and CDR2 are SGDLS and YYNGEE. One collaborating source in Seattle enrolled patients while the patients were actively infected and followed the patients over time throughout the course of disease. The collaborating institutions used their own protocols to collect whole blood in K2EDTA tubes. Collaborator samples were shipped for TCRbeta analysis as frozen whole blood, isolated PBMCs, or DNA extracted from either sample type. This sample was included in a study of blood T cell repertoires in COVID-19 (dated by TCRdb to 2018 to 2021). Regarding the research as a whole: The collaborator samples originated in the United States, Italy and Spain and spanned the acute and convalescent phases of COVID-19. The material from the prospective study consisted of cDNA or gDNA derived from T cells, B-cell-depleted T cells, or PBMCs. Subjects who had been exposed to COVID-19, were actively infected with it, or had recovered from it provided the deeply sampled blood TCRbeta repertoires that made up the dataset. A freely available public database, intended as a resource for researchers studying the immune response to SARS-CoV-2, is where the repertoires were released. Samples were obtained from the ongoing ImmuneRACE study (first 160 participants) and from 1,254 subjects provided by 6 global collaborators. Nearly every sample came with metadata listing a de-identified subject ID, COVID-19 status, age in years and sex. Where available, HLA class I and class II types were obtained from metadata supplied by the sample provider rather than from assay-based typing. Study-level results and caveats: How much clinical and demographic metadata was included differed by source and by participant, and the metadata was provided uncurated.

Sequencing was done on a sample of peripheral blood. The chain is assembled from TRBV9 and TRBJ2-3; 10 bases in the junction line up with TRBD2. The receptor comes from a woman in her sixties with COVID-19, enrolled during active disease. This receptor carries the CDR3 CASSPQPAGGTDTQYF. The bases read TGTGCCAGCAGCCCCCAACCAGCGGGGGGGACAGATACGCAGTATTTT.